The source of this TCR beta chain is a study of tumor and adjacent non-tumor tissue in lung cancer. This sample's RNA came from whole unsorted tissue. More than 3 cm separated this lung sample from the edge of the tumor. The CDR3 is 13 amino acids. Per germline, CDR1 GTSNPN and CDR2 SVGIG (reference sequence). This clonotype has a single count. At one end the junction does not follow the germline gene, possibly because of a read error. The library came from three nested PCR rounds adapted from ARM-PCR protocols. TCRdb itself ran the multiplex PCR reads through MiXCR, one entry per CDR3 protein. The sample includes roughly 75,000 distinct CDR3 sequences, around 70% of them seen just once.

The clonotype comes from a woman in her forties or fifties with non-small cell lung cancer. The chain carries TRBV30 and TRBJ1-4, with D unresolved. Sequencing was carried out using distant non-tumor lung tissue. CDR3 nucleotide sequence: TGTGTCTGGAGTGTACGACCTAATGAAAAACTGTTTTTT. Translating gives CVWSVRPNEKLFF.